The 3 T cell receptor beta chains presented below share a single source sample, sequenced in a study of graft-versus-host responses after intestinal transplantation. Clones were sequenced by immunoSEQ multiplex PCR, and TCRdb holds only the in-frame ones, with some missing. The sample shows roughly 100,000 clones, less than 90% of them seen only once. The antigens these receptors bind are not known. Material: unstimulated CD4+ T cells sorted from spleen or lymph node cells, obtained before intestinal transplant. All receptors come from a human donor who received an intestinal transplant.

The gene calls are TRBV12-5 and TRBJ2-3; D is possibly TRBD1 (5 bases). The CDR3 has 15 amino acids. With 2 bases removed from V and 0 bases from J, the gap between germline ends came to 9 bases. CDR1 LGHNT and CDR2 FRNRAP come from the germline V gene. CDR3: CASGLQGGSTDTQYF. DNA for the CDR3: TGTGCTAGTGGTTTGCAGGGTGGGAGCACAGATACGCAGTATTTT.

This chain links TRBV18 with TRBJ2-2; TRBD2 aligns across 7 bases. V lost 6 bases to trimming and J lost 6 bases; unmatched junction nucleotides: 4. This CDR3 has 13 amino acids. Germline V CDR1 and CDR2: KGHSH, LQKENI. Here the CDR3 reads CASSQTSPGELFF. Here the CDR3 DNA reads TGTGCCAGCTCCCAGACTAGCCCCGGGGAGCTGTTTTTT.

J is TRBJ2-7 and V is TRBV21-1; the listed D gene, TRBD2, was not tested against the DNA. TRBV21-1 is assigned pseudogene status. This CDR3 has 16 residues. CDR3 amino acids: CASSKGPASGRFEQYF. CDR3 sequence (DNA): TGTGCCAGCAGCAAGGGCCCCGCTAGCGGGAGGTTCGAGCAGTACTTC.